These T cell receptor beta chains were read from a single sample in a study of blood T cell repertoires in COVID-19. Clones were read by immunoSEQ multiplex PCR, and TCRdb kept only the in-frame ones, dropping some. The repertoire has under 50,000 clones, about four fifths of them found once; the top ten carry roughly 4.4%. The specimen sequenced was peripheral blood. Every receptor here comes from a woman between 65 and 79 years old with acute or convalescent COVID-19. The CDR3 runs from the conserved cysteine through the conserved F or W. The order of the fields is J gene, D gene, V gene, clone size, CDR3 protein, CDR3 DNA. D genes are given only for firm matches. Part of the rows lack a size; the others show once, few, many or a class for expanded clones.

J gene: TRBJ2-1
D gene: TRBD2
V gene: TRBV7-9
clone size: .
CDR3 protein: CASSLLAGGGNEQFF
CDR3 DNA: TGTGCCAGCAGCTTACTTGCGGGAGGGGGCAATGAGCAGTTCTTC

J gene: TRBJ1-1
D gene: TRBD1
V gene: TRBV3-1/TRBV3-2
clone size: .
CDR3 protein: CASSRRTGNTEAFF
CDR3 DNA: TGTGCCAGCAGCCGGAGGACAGGCAACACTGAAGCTTTCTTT

J gene: TRBJ2-1
D gene: .
V gene: TRBV10-3
clone size: .
CDR3 protein: CAISARGNEQFF
CDR3 DNA: TGTGCCATCAGTGCAAGGGGCAATGAGCAGTTCTTC

J gene: TRBJ2-7
D gene: TRBD1
V gene: TRBV19
clone size: .
CDR3 protein: CASTPGQAGEQYF
CDR3 DNA: TGTGCCAGTACCCCCGGACAGGCCGGAGAGCAGTACTTC

J gene: TRBJ2-3
D gene: TRBD2
V gene: TRBV27
clone size: .
CDR3 protein: CASSLRLAGLTDTQYF
CDR3 DNA: TGTGCCAGCAGTTTACGACTAGCGGGTCTCACAGATACGCAGTATTTT

J gene: TRBJ2-5
D gene: .
V gene: TRBV7-2
clone size: .
CDR3 protein: CASSLFRQETQYF
CDR3 DNA: TGTGCCAGCAGCTTATTCAGGCAAGAGACCCAGTACTTC

J gene: TRBJ2-3
D gene: .
V gene: TRBV12-3/TRBV12-4
clone size: .
CDR3 protein: CASSFGRTDTQYF
CDR3 DNA: TGTGCCAGCAGTTTCGGTCGCACAGATACGCAGTATTTT

J gene: TRBJ2-1
D gene: .
V gene: TRBV4-2
clone size: .
CDR3 protein: CASSQDSGTYNEQFF
CDR3 DNA: TGTGCCAGCAGCCAGGACTCCGGGACTTACAATGAGCAGTTCTTC

J gene: TRBJ2-1
D gene: .
V gene: TRBV6-5
clone size: .
CDR3 protein: CASSYALKRGNEQFF
CDR3 DNA: TGTGCCAGCAGTTACGCCCTAAAAAGGGGGAATGAGCAGTTCTTC

J gene: TRBJ1-6
D gene: .
V gene: TRBV13
clone size: .
CDR3 protein: CASSLGGQGVPPPLHF
CDR3 DNA: TGTGCCAGCAGCTTAGGGGGGCAGGGCGTCCCTCCACCCCTCCACTTT

J gene: TRBJ2-3
D gene: TRBD1
V gene: TRBV29-1
clone size: few
CDR3 protein: CSARQGTDTQYF
CDR3 DNA: TGCAGCGCCAGACAGGGGACAGATACGCAGTATTTT

J gene: TRBJ2-7
D gene: TRBD2
V gene: TRBV7-9
clone size: .
CDR3 protein: CASSSLTSGRYEQYF
CDR3 DNA: TGTGCCAGCAGCTCATTGACTAGCGGGAGATACGAGCAGTACTTC